This TCR beta chain was recorded in a study of vaccination and CD4 T cells after COVID-19. The Oncomine TCR Beta short-read assay was applied to DNA of cultured CD4+ T cells. TCRdb used MiXCR to reprocess the PCR reads, holding one entry per CDR3 protein. This table holds about 18,000 distinct CDR3 sequences, roughly 50% found once. This clonotype was detected once. Its target is unknown. The time point here: late sampling 161 to 241 days after vaccination in three convalescent patients. This sample's treatment: approximately 11-day PBMC culture with coronavirus spike peptide pools or control peptides (ViraFEST assay). The source of this sequence is a human donor who had recovered from COVID-19. The sample consisted of CD4+ T cells from blood, cultured in vitro, taken about 7 months after SARS-CoV-2 vaccination.

CDR3 coding DNA: TGTGCCATCGGAAAGCGGGCCGAAGAGACCCAGTACTTC. Its protein is CAIGKRAEETQYF. This chain joins TRBV10-3 and TRBJ2-5, with D possibly TRBD2 on 6 matching bases. Trimming stripped 8 bases from V and 3 bases from J, with 13 bases between. Germline V gene lookup returns CDR1 ENHRY and CDR2 SYGVKD. This CDR3 spans 13 amino acids.